The 26 T cell receptor beta chains below all came from one sample that was sequenced in a study of CD8 T cells in Susac syndrome. Reverse transcription of roughly 0.5 to 1 ug RNA was carried out with random hexamers. Each CDR3 protein gets one entry after TCRdb re-called the immunoSEQ multiplex PCR reads with MiXCR. The sample contains 180,000 or so distinct CDR3 sequences, about 96% of which appear only once. Sequenced sample: CD4+ T cells from PBMCs. The receptor source for this set is a human donor with multiple sclerosis.

The chain carries TRBV7-9 and TRBJ2-1; either TRBD1 or TRBD2 may fit D (5 bases each). The CDR3 runs 15 residues. The V and J ends lost 2 bases and 5 bases respectively, with 13 bases between them. Per germline, CDR1 SEHNR and CDR2 FQNEAQ (reference sequence). The DNA for the CDR3 is TGTGCCAGCAGCTTAATGTGGGGGTCCCACAATGAGCAGTTCTTC. It is translated as CASSLMWGSHNEQFF.

This chain connects TRBV4-1 to TRBJ2-7; D ambiguous. The CDR3 covers 13 residues. CDR1 MGHRA and CDR2 YSYEKL come from the germline V gene. Trimming shortened V by 1 base and J by 5 bases, and 9 bases separated the two germline ends. The CDR3 nucleotides read TGCGCCAGCAGCCAAGGAGTGGGTGACGAGCAGTACTTC. Translation: CASSQGVGDEQYF.

The chain uses TRBV5-1 and TRBJ2-2, with D possibly TRBD2 on 6 matching bases. The CDR3 has 15 amino acids. V lost 0 bases, J lost 7 bases, and 13 bases lay in between. CDR1 SGHRS and CDR2 YFSETQ come from the germline V gene. CDR3 nucleotides: TGCGCCAGCAGCTTGGATACTAGCCAGGGCGGGGAGCTGTTTTTT. Translated: CASSLDTSQGGELFF.

The chain employs TRBV30 and TRBJ2-4; D may be TRBD1 (6 bases). CDR1 and CDR2 from the germline V gene are GTSNPN and SVGIG (reference sequence). V dropped 4 bases and J dropped 1 base, with 11 bases sitting between them. This CDR3 contains 14 residues. CDR3 in amino acids: CAWTPGVAKNIQYF. In nucleotides, the CDR3 is TGTGCCTGGACTCCAGGGGTGGCCAAAAACATTCAGTACTTC.

The rearrangement uses TRBV15 and TRBJ2-1, with D tentatively TRBD1 or TRBD2 (5 bases each). The germline gives CDR1 LNHNV, CDR2 YYDKDF (reference sequence). The CDR3 runs 16 residues. Between the trimmed V and J ends, which lost 1 base and 8 bases, there was a span of 18 bases. In nucleotides, the CDR3 is TGTGCCACCAGCAGAGTTGTTCGGGGTTTGGGGGATGAGCAGTTCTTC. Residues: CATSRVVRGLGDEQFF.

CDR3: CASSWTTEGETQYF. CDR3 nucleotide sequence: TGTGCCAGCAGTTGGACTACCGAAGGAGAGACCCAGTACTTC. This chain links TRBV2 with TRBJ2-5, with D maybe TRBD2 (6 bases). Germline V gene data show CDR1 as SNHLY and CDR2 as FYNNEI. Trimming stripped 5 bases from V and 4 bases from J, with 14 bases between. The CDR3 loop spans 14 amino acids.

This chain joins TRBV7-2 and TRBJ1-2; no clear D gene. This CDR3 region has 12 residues. The germline CDR1 and CDR2 sequences are SGHTA and FQGNSA. Trimming stripped 5 bases from V and 7 bases from J, with 11 bases between. CDR3 in DNA: TGTGCCAGCAGCATCCTCAGGCGTGGCTACACCTTC. This translates into CASSILRRGYTF. Complete variable domain (other parts from reference TRBV7-2 and TRBJ1-2): GAGVSQSPSNKVTEKGKDVELRCDPISGHTALYWYRQSLGQGLEFLIYFQGNSAPDKSGLPSDRFSAERTGGSVSTLTIQRTQQEDSAVYLCASSILRRGYTFGSGTRLTVV.

The chain links TRBV18 to TRBJ1-6, with 8 bases lining up with TRBD1. J was trimmed by 10 bases and V by 3 bases; bases with no gene match: 5. Germline CDR1 KGHSH, CDR2 LQKENI. This CDR3 contains 14 residues. DNA of the CDR3: TGTGCCAGCTCACCGGAAGGACAGGGATCACCCCTCCACTTT. Protein sequence: CASSPEGQGSPLHF.

V is TRBV3-1 and J is TRBJ1-3, with D possibly being TRBD1 (6 bases). V dropped 3 bases and J dropped 7 bases, with 16 bases sitting between them. The CDR3 runs 15 residues. CDR1 and CDR2 from the germline V gene are LGHDT and YNNKEL (reference sequence). The CDR3 protein is CASSQVQGRGNTIYF. CDR3 nucleotide sequence: TGTGCCAGCAGCCAGGTACAGGGTCGTGGTAACACCATATATTTT.

This chain uses TRBV5-1 with TRBJ2-3; no clear D. V was pared by 2 bases and J by 2 bases, with 9 bases between. This CDR3 spans 14 amino acids. Germline assignment: CDR1 SGHRS and CDR2 YFSETQ. CDR3 region: CASSFRQFTDTQYF. The CDR3 nucleotides are TGCGCCAGCAGCTTCCGGCAGTTCACAGATACGCAGTATTTT.

The V and J genes are TRBV7-2 and TRBJ2-3; D perhaps matches TRBD2 (6 bases). The V gene lost 2 bases and the J gene lost 0 bases, with 18 bases spanning the gap. This CDR3 spans 18 amino acids. Germline assignment: CDR1 SGHTA and CDR2 FQGNSA. The CDR3 protein is CASSLRGGGPSSTDTQYF. CDR3 sequence (DNA): TGTGCCAGCAGCTTAAGGGGAGGAGGCCCCTCTAGCACAGATACGCAGTATTTT.

This chain connects TRBV25-1 to TRBJ1-5, with D tentatively TRBD1 (5 bases). Germline lookup yields CDR1 MGHDK and CDR2 SYGVNS. Trimming shortened V by 2 bases and J by 2 bases, and 10 bases separated the two germline ends. The CDR3 length is 15 residues. The CDR3: CASSEAGFRNQPQHF. DNA for the CDR3: TGTGCCAGCAGTGAAGCAGGGTTTCGCAATCAGCCCCAGCATTTT.

The chain joins TRBV12-3 or TRBV12-4 to TRBJ1-5; D uncertain. Trimming stripped 6 bases from V and 0 bases from J, with 9 bases between. This CDR3 has 14 amino acids. CDR3 protein: CASSRRDSNQPQHF. CDR3 DNA sequence: TGTGCCAGCAGCCGACGGGATAGCAATCAGCCCCAGCATTTT.

The chain couples TRBV20-1 to TRBJ1-2; the D is unclear. V was clipped by 0 bases and J by 4 bases, with 6 bases between them. The CDR3 is 12 residues long. Per the germline V gene, CDR1 is DFQATT and CDR2 is SNEGSKA (reference sequence). The CDR3 protein is CSARDGSYGYTF. CDR3 sequence (DNA): TGCAGTGCTAGAGATGGCAGCTATGGCTACACCTTC.

The V call is TRBV12-3 or TRBV12-4, the J call TRBJ2-7; perhaps TRBD2 as D (5 bases). The CDR3 is made up of 15 amino acids. Trimming left V 2 bases short and J 3 bases short, with 14 bases between. CDR3 protein: CASSLRRGSDYEQYF. The CDR3 DNA reads TGTGCCAGCAGTTTAAGGAGAGGTAGCGACTACGAGCAGTACTTC.

V usage is TRBV3-1 and J usage is TRBJ2-1, with 7 bases matching TRBD2. The V gene's germline CDR1 is LGHDT and CDR2 YNNKEL (reference sequence). After removal of 0 bases from V and 12 bases from J, the junction contained 5 bases not matched to a gene. CDR3 length equals 13 residues. The DNA for the CDR3 is TGTGCCAGCAGCCAAGATGGACTAGTGGGGCAGTTCTTC. It yields the protein CASSQDGLVGQFF.

This chain uses TRBV5-6 with TRBJ1-2; D unresolved. Per germline, CDR1 SGHDT and CDR2 YYEEEE. The CDR3 length is 12 residues. Deletions cut 3 bases from V and 4 bases from J, with 7 bases between. CDR3 sequence: CASSSLVYGYTF. The CDR3 coding sequence is TGTGCCAGCAGCTCTCTGGTCTATGGCTACACCTTC.

The chain has TRBV29-1 and TRBJ1-6, with TRBD1 matching over 7 bases. The germline V gene has CDR1 SQVTM and CDR2 ANQGSEA. Losses at the gene ends were 8 bases for V and 8 bases for J; bases not matched to a gene: 12. This CDR3 comprises 14 residues. This chain's CDR3 is CSFQQGQRDSPLHF. As DNA, the CDR3 is TGCAGCTTCCAACAGGGGCAACGCGATTCACCCCTCCACTTT.

V is TRBV2 and J is TRBJ2-4; D is uncertain. Germline CDR1 reads SNHLY; CDR2 reads FYNNEI. V dropped 4 bases and J dropped 0 bases, with 13 bases sitting between them. CDR3 length equals 16 residues. In DNA form, the CDR3 reads TGTGCCAGCAGTGTACGGCAGAAGCTAGCCAAAAACATTCAGTACTTC. It is translated as CASSVRQKLAKNIQYF.

The genes are TRBV5-1 and TRBJ2-5; 8 bases are a match to TRBD1. V shed 4 bases, J shed 7 bases, and the junction held 12 bases outside the gene matches. Per germline, CDR1 SGHRS and CDR2 YFSETQ. This CDR3 is 15 amino acids long. In DNA form, the CDR3 reads TGCGCCAGCAGCCCCGGGGACAGGTCGGTAGTGACCCAGTACTTC. Amino acids: CASSPGDRSVVTQYF.

CDR3 DNA: TGTGCCGGGGACAGGGGTTACAATGAGCAGTTCTTC. Translated: CAGDRGYNEQFF. The chain couples TRBV30 to TRBJ2-1; 10 nucleotides match TRBD1. CDR1 and CDR2 (germline): GTSNPN, SVGIG (reference sequence). The CDR3 totals 12 residues. Trimming removed 8 bases from V and 4 bases from J; junction bases left unmatched: 2.

The chain couples TRBV7-9 to TRBJ2-1; D gene ambiguous. Trimming took 3 bases from V and 3 from J, leaving 6 bases between them. This CDR3 contains 13 residues. CDR1 and CDR2 from the germline V gene are SEHNR and FQNEAQ (reference sequence). The CDR3 sequence: CASSFADYNEQFF. DNA for the CDR3: TGTGCCAGCAGCTTTGCTGACTACAATGAGCAGTTCTTC.

The V gene is TRBV29-1, the J gene TRBJ2-7, with D possibly matching TRBD1 (6 bases). This CDR3 is 14 amino acids long. Trimming removed 5 bases from V and 0 bases from J, with 14 bases in between. Germline values: CDR1 SQVTM, CDR2 ANQGSEA. DNA for the CDR3: TGCAGCGTTCTGGTGGACAGTTTCTCCTACGAGCAGTACTTC. Encoded protein: CSVLVDSFSYEQYF.

The chain has TRBV3-1 and TRBJ2-1; TRBD2 matches 7 bases. The germline V gene encodes CDR1 LGHDT and CDR2 YNNKEL (reference sequence). The CDR3 sequence is 15 residues long. The junction had 18 bases not matched to a gene; V was cut back by 10 bases and J by 9 bases. CDR3 sequence: CATHEGGSGGGEQFF. In nucleotides, the CDR3 is TGTGCCACCCACGAGGGCGGGAGTGGGGGAGGTGAGCAGTTCTTC.

The genes are TRBV3-1 and TRBJ1-6; D might be TRBD1 (6 bases). Germline V gene lookup returns CDR1 LGHDT and CDR2 YNNKEL (reference sequence). Deletions cut 10 bases from V and 10 bases from J, with 26 bases between. This CDR3 has 16 residues. For the CDR3, the DNA is TGTGCCACTCGCCGAGGAGGGGACAAACCCGGCTCACCCCTCCACTTT. Its translation: CATRRGGDKPGSPLHF.

The gene calls are TRBV29-1 and TRBJ2-6, with D possibly TRBD2 on 6 matching bases. The CDR3 extends over 14 amino acids. The germline V gene has CDR1 SQVTM and CDR2 ANQGSEA. Trimming took off 3 bases at V and 0 bases at J, with 6 bases between the two ends. The CDR3 region is CSVEGGSGANVLTF. The CDR3 bases are TGCAGCGTTGAGGGGGGCTCTGGGGCCAACGTCCTGACTTTC.